Each of the 2 T cell receptor beta chains below was sequenced from the same sample in a study of regulatory T cells in long-lasting Graves disease (dated by TCRdb to the early 2020s). The library was generated by multiplex PCR. Sequenced using an Illumina HiSeq 4000. iRepertoire HTBI primers and Arm-PCR amplification of CDR3 regions were used to construct TCR beta libraries. TCRdb trimmed the raw reads at Q25, called clones with MiXCR and kept productive beta chains. Rows are combined by CDR3 protein, so each entry shows the most common genes and DNA. The sample table contains 400,000 to 500,000 distinct CDR3 sequences; only one count was recorded for 21% of them. 13% to 15% of the sample belongs to the ten largest clones. Taken with the paper, the label for time point translates to: persistent/refractory GD, antithyroid drugs over 5 years with positive TRAb. For both TCR sequencing and RNA sequencing, RNA was extracted from PBMCs in TRIzol.

The material was peripheral blood mononuclear cells (PBMCs), obtained when the disease was refractory, from a patient treated with antithyroid drugs. The receptors stem from a female donor with Graves disease.

This clonotype was seen repeatedly, ten times or more. V gene TRBV28 combines with J gene TRBJ1-4; D is possibly TRBD1 (5 bases). This CDR3 spans 14 amino acids. CDR1 is MDHEN and CDR2 is SYDVKM in the germline V gene. V was trimmed by 3 bases and J by 7 bases, leaving 12 bases between them. The CDR3 region is CASSFPGGGEKLFF. In nucleotides, the CDR3 is TGTGCCAGCAGTTTTCCGGGTGGGGGTGAAAAACTGTTTTTT.

The chain combines TRBV30 with TRBJ2-5, with D perhaps TRBD2 (7 bases). This CDR3 contains 13 residues. The V gene's germline CDR1 is GTSNPN and CDR2 SVGIG (reference sequence). V was trimmed by 5 bases and J by 4 bases, leaving 14 bases between them. In DNA form, the CDR3 reads TGTGCCTGGGGCAGGGGAGGGGTAGAGACCCAGTACTTC. Translation: CAWGRGGVETQYF.